This record looks at one T cell receptor (beta chain) sequence and its context. Its antigen is still unknown. MiXCR, applied by TCRdb to the 5' RACE reads, yields one record per CDR3 protein. The sample includes roughly 350,000 distinct CDR3 sequences, roughly 10% of them seen just once. The source of the sample is a study of identical twins. Study-wide points: Researchers caution that invariant MAIT and iNKT cells could partly confound zero-insertion analyses. For out-of-frame beta sequences, excess twin sharing was weaker. The conclusions drew on cross-sectional statistical analysis instead of tracking the same donors.

Each donor was a healthy Caucasian. Germline CDR1 SGHRS, CDR2 YFSETQ. The CDR3 has 14 residues. Trimming left V 0 bases short and J 6 bases short, with 13 bases between. This TCR came from a woman in her forties or fifties in good health. V gene TRBV5-1 combines with J gene TRBJ2-7; D is unclear. The source material was naive T cells sorted from blood. The CDR3 reads CASSLDAVPREQYF. DNA of the CDR3: TGCGCCAGCAGCTTGGATGCGGTTCCTCGCGAGCAGTACTTC.